Sequencing of this T cell receptor (beta chain) was carried out in a study of cytomegalovirus exposure and HLA in healthy donors. Trimming took 6 bases from V and 11 from J, leaving 19 bases between them. The CDR3 has 13 residues. Germline V gene sequence: CDR1 MDHEN, CDR2 SYDVKM. In the case of this clone: The antigen is not known.

The study sampled nominally healthy donors, though unrecorded immune exposures were likely. Whole-study findings and limits: Reported performance of the classifier showed diagnosis of cytomegalovirus status with high specificity and sensitivity. There were reportedly fewer N-insertions in an Asian-associated ancestry cluster than the approximately 640-donor mean, in a later analysis. A few V segments could not be told apart, such as TRBV6-2 and TRBV6-3, and were left out.

Primers included in the PCR were 60 Vbeta and 13 Jbeta primers. Clones were read by immunoSEQ multiplex PCR, and TCRdb kept only the in-frame ones, dropping some. The data hold 180,000 or so clones, with about 77% observed a single time. Material for sequencing was PBMCs. The rearrangement links TRBV28 to TRBJ1-2; D is unclear. The receptor was derived from a woman aged 25-40 years in good health and CMV-seropositive. CDR3 residues: CASSDGRQVGYTF. CDR3 nucleotides: TGTGCCAGCAGCGACGGAAGGCAGGTCGGTTACACCTTC.